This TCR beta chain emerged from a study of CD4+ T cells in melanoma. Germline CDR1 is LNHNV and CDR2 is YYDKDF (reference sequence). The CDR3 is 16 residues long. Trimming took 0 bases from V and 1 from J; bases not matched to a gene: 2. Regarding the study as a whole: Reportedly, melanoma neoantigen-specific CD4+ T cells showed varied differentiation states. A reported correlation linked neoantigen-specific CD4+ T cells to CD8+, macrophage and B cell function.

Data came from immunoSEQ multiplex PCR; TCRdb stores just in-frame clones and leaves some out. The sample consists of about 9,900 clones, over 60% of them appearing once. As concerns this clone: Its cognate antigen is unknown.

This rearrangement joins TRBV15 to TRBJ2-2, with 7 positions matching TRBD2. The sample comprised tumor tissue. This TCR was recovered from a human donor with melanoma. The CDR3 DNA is TGTGCCACCAGCAGAGACTTAGCGGGGAACACCGGGGAGCTGTTTTTT. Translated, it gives CATSRDLAGNTGELFF.